The 23 T cell receptor beta chains below were found in one sample sequenced in a study of OX40 agonist ivuxolimab in advanced cancers. TCRdb's table, derived via immunoSEQ multiplex PCR, lists solely in-frame clones and lacks some. The sample contains about 64,000 clones, 75% to 90% of which appear only once. The material was CD4+ or CD8+ T cells sorted from blood, obtained in a trial of the OX40 agonist ivuxolimab. The source of these receptors is an adult with an advanced solid tumor such as melanoma, head and neck, liver or kidney cancer.

The chain joins TRBV5-4 to TRBJ2-6; D is perhaps TRBD1 (5 bases). Per germline, CDR1 SGHNT and CDR2 YYREEE (reference sequence). The CDR3 consists of 17 residues. The germline V and J ends were trimmed by 0 bases and 3 bases, with 13 bases remaining between them. The CDR3 spells CASSLEKGRRGANVLTF. CDR3 DNA: TGTGCCAGCAGCTTGGAGAAGGGGCGACGTGGGGCCAACGTCCTGACTTTC. Supplemented by reference TRBV5-4 and TRBJ2-6, the full variable domain reads ETGVTQSPTHLIKTRGQQVTLRCSSQSGHNTVSWYQQALGQGPQFIFQYYREEENGRGNFPPRFSGLQFPNYSSELNVNALELDDSALYLCASSLEKGRRGANVLTFGAGSRLTVL.

The chain carries TRBV19 and TRBJ1-2; 10 nucleotides match TRBD1. Germline CDR1 LNHDA, CDR2 SQIVND (reference sequence). The CDR3 spans 16 residues. V was clipped by 7 bases and J by 4 bases; unmatched bases: 12. CDR3 protein: CASNVRQGAVGYGYTF. For the CDR3, the DNA is TGTGCCAGTAACGTGAGACAGGGGGCTGTGGGCTATGGCTACACCTTC.

The genes are TRBV9 and TRBJ2-3; 8 nucleotides match TRBD2. In germline, CDR1 is SGDLS, CDR2 YYNGEE. The CDR3 consists of 13 residues. V lost 5 bases and J lost 4; bases outside the gene matches: 3. This CDR3 reads CASRRGVSDTQYF. The CDR3 DNA sequence: TGTGCCAGCAGGCGGGGGGTTTCAGATACGCAGTATTTT. The variable domain in full, completed from reference TRBV9 and TRBJ2-3, reads DSGVTQTPKHLITATGQRVTLRCSPRSGDLSVYWYQQSLDQGLQFLIQYYNGEERAKGNILERFSAQQFPDLHSELNLSSLELGDSALYFCASRRGVSDTQYFGPGTRLTVL.

The rearrangement uses TRBV2 and TRBJ1-3; 12 bases are shared with TRBD1. V lost 6 bases to trimming and J lost 0 bases; unmatched junction nucleotides: 15. Per germline, CDR1 SNHLY and CDR2 FYNNEI. There are 20 residues in the CDR3. CDR3 residues: CASSGGTGGKLWSSGNTIYF. Here the CDR3 DNA reads TGTGCCAGCAGCGGCGGGACAGGGGGCAAGCTTTGGAGCTCTGGAAACACCATATATTTT.

The chain couples TRBV6-6 to TRBJ1-2; maybe TRBD1 (5 bases). Germline V lookup: CDR1 MNHNY, CDR2 SVGAGI (reference sequence). This CDR3 is 15 amino acids long. Trimming cost V 7 bases and J 8 bases, with 23 bases left between them. In DNA, the CDR3 is TGTGCCAGCAAGTTAACCGGGGGGGATTCTCAGGGCTACACCTTC. It yields the protein CASKLTGGDSQGYTF.

This clone was seen only a few times. The chain uses TRBV7-3 and TRBJ1-1; the match to TRBD1 covers 10 bases. The CDR3 is 14 amino acids. Per germline, CDR1 SGHTA and CDR2 FQGTGA. V lost 5 bases, J lost 4 bases, and 4 bases stayed unmatched. CDR3 coding DNA: TGTGCCAGCAGCACGACAGGGGGCGGCACTGAAGCTTTCTTT. Translating it yields CASSTTGGGTEAFF.

There are a few counts of this clone. This sequence joins TRBV28 and TRBJ2-7; 9 nucleotides agree with TRBD1. The CDR3 spans 17 residues. From germline, CDR1 is MDHEN and CDR2 SYDVKM. V dropped 4 bases and J dropped 0; count of bases not matched to a gene: 10. CDR3 sequence: CASSSSPGTGNSYEQYF. In nucleotides, the CDR3 is TGTGCCAGCAGTTCCTCCCCCGGGACAGGGAACTCCTACGAGCAGTACTTC.

The rearrangement uses TRBV6-1 and TRBJ1-2, with 7 bases lining up with TRBD1. The V gene end was trimmed by 6 bases and the J gene end by 4 bases; junction bases not matched to a gene: 8. Per germline, CDR1 MNHNS and CDR2 SASEGT. The CDR3 sequence is 14 residues long. The CDR3 DNA follows: TGTGCCAGCAGCGCCGACAGGGACACCTATGGCTACACCTTC. This encodes CASSADRDTYGYTF.

On this clone: A junction end diverges from the germline sequence, so it may reflect a read error. V usage is TRBV6-1 and J usage is TRBJ1-2; 8 bases line up with TRBD1. The germline V gene encodes CDR1 MNHNS and CDR2 SASEGT. The CDR3 totals 11 residues. In nucleotides, the CDR3 is TGTGCCAGCAGTTACGCGGGACAGGCCTACTTC. Its translation: CASSYAGQAYF.

V usage is TRBV27 and J usage is TRBJ1-1, with D unresolved. The ends were cut back, 6 bases at V and 10 bases at J, with 18 bases in the middle. The V gene's germline CDR1 is MNHEY and CDR2 SMNVEV (reference sequence). CDR3 length: 13 amino acids. The CDR3 is CASSRREPVVAFF. The CDR3 DNA is TGTGCCAGCAGCCGCCGGGAGCCCGTAGTAGCTTTCTTT.

V gene TRBV7-9 combines with J gene TRBJ2-2, with D perhaps matching TRBD2 (6 bases). V was cut by 5 bases and J by 5 bases, with 12 bases left in between. Germline V CDR1 and CDR2: SEHNR, FQNEAQ (reference sequence). The CDR3 is 14 residues long. The CDR3 spells CASSRNGGTGELFF. In DNA, the CDR3 is TGTGCCAGCAGCCGTAACGGGGGAACCGGGGAGCTGTTTTTT.

This clone showed up just a few times. V usage is TRBV25-1 and J usage is TRBJ2-3; 7 positions agree with TRBD2. This CDR3 is 13 amino acids long. With 5 bases clipped from V and 1 base from J, the junction kept 0 bases outside the gene matches. The germline V gene has CDR1 MGHDK and CDR2 SYGVNS. The CDR3 region has the DNA TGTGCCAGCAGTCTAGCGGGCACAGATACGCAGTATTTT. It codes for CASSLAGTDTQYF.

The rearrangement links TRBV18 to TRBJ2-3, with D perhaps matching TRBD1 or TRBD2 (5 bases each). The germline V gene encodes CDR1 KGHSH and CDR2 LQKENI. The CDR3 is 13 residues long. V gave up 3 bases and J gave up 6 bases, with 10 bases separating them. CDR3: CASSPRGGDTQYF. For the CDR3, the DNA is TGTGCCAGCTCACCTCGGGGCGGGGATACGCAGTATTTT.

V is TRBV13 and J is TRBJ1-2; 10 bases map to TRBD1. The CDR3 runs to 14 residues. From germline, CDR1 is PRHDT and CDR2 FYEKMQ (reference sequence). The V segment lost 3 bases and the J segment 4 bases; nucleotides outside the gene matches: 2. The CDR3 bases are TGTGCCAGCAGCTTCCGGACAGGGGGCTATGGCTACACCTTC. Its translation: CASSFRTGGYGYTF.

The chain joins TRBV9 to TRBJ1-3; 7 bases are shared with TRBD1. The CDR3 is made up of 15 amino acids. The J segment lost 4 bases and the V segment lost 3 bases, leaving 7 bases of the junction unmatched. Germline V gives CDR1 SGDLS, CDR2 YYNGEE. In DNA form, the CDR3 reads TGTGCCAGCAGCGCCCCGGGGACAGAAGGAAACACCATATATTTT. The encoded protein is CASSAPGTEGNTIYF.

The chain combines TRBV19 with TRBJ2-7; D remains unclear. V dropped 4 bases and J dropped 4 bases, with 11 bases sitting between them. Per the germline V gene, CDR1 is LNHDA and CDR2 is SQIVND (reference sequence). The CDR3 has 13 residues. For the CDR3, the DNA is TGTGCCAGTAGTAGAGCAGGAACTTACGAGCAGTACTTC. Its protein is CASSRAGTYEQYF.

V gene TRBV6-1 combines with J gene TRBJ1-1, with a tentative D call TRBD1 (5 bases). The CDR3 is 14 amino acids. CDR1 MNHNS and CDR2 SASEGT come from the germline V gene. The V end lost 5 bases, the J end lost 0 bases, and 10 bases lay between the germline ends. The CDR3 reads CASSIAGMNTEAFF. The DNA of the CDR3 is TGTGCCAGCAGTATTGCAGGGATGAACACTGAAGCTTTCTTT.

CDR3 coding DNA: TGCGCCAGCAGGGACGGACAGGGTTTGACAGATACGCAGTATTTT. It translates to CASRDGQGLTDTQYF. The rearrangement links TRBV10-2 to TRBJ2-3; TRBD1 matches at 8 bases. Per the germline V gene, CDR1 is WSHSY and CDR2 is SAAADI. This CDR3 is built from 15 residues. With V trimmed by 6 bases and J by 3 bases, 8 bases remained unmatched.

This chain connects TRBV15 to TRBJ1-4; D is uncertain. The CDR3 totals 16 residues. The germline gives CDR1 LNHNV, CDR2 YYDKDF (reference sequence). The V gene lost 2 bases and the J gene lost 0 bases, with 10 bases spanning the gap. The CDR3 spells CATSRTSRTTNEKLFF. Written as DNA, the CDR3 is TGTGCCACCAGCAGAACCTCACGAACAACTAATGAAAAACTGTTTTTT.

V is TRBV7-5 and J is TRBJ1-5. TRBV7-5 is a documented pseudogene. CDR3 length equals 16 residues. The CDR3: CVRSLVWTCSNQPQHF. CDR3 DNA sequence: TGTGTCAGAAGCTTAGTATGGACGTGTAGCAATCAGCCCCAGCATTTT.

The CDR3 spells CASSLGMVQETQYF. CDR3 bases: TGTGCCAGCAGCTTGGGGATGGTCCAAGAGACCCAGTACTTC. This rearrangement joins TRBV5-6 to TRBJ2-5; no clear D. The CDR3 is 14 amino acids. V was cut by 0 bases and J by 1 base, with 7 bases left in between. The germline CDR1 and CDR2 sequences are SGHDT and YYEEEE.

The CDR3 spells CASSWVAATNEKLFF. The CDR3 region has the DNA TGTGCCAGCAGTTGGGTAGCTGCAACTAATGAAAAACTGTTTTTT. This chain uses TRBV6-5 with TRBJ1-4; D gene ambiguous. The CDR3 has 15 amino acids. Germline loops: CDR1 MNHEY, CDR2 SVGAGI. Deletions cut 4 bases from V and 0 bases from J, with 9 bases between.

This clone was detected only a few times. The chain carries TRBV6-1 and TRBJ1-5; D is unresolved. The germline CDR1 and CDR2 sequences are MNHNS and SASEGT. V was shortened by 3 bases and J by 4 bases, with 7 bases between the two germline ends. CDR3 length equals 13 residues. The CDR3 DNA reads TGTGCCAGCAGTGACCAAGGGAATCAGCCCCAGCATTTT. As protein: CASSDQGNQPQHF.